This T cell receptor (beta chain) emerged from a study of T cell repertoires in cytomegalovirus infection. Study summary: It can be stated that public TCR beta signatures indicated CMV infection as well as a matching HLA type. Whole-study findings and limits: Cumulative public TCR beta family frequency identified carriers of CMV plus the relevant HLA.

The V segment lost 3 bases and the J segment 4 bases; nucleotides outside the gene matches: 4. Germline CDR1 is KGHDR and CDR2 is SFDVKD. CDR3 length: 16 amino acids. Each CDR3 protein gets one entry after TCRdb re-called the reads with MiXCR. Found here are roughly 500,000 distinct CDR3 sequences, roughly a third of them singletons; the top ten hold around a sixth. This clonotype was recorded a few times. Its antigen remains unknown. The rearrangement uses TRBV24-1 and TRBJ2-1; 11 positions match TRBD1. The receptor was isolated from a human donor in good health (CMV status not recorded). Some clones in this sample may be carry-over from other donors' samples. This specimen consisted of cultured PBMCs, obtained from culture after CMV antigen stimulation. The CDR3 region has the DNA TGTGCCACCAGTGATCCGGGGGACAGGGGGTACAATGAGCAGTTCTTC. As protein: CATSDPGDRGYNEQFF.